This TCR beta chain is from a study of early T cells in non-severe SARS-CoV-2 infection. Overall study context: Chains stayed unpaired after sequencing of bulk RNA from unsorted whole blood. Study results and limitations: Reliance on VDJdb matching favored anti-spike CD8 responses; private and CD4 specificities were missed.

TCRdb re-derived calls from the 5' RACE reads in MiXCR, one entry per CDR3 protein. The sample includes 70,000 or so distinct CDR3 sequences, approximately 12% seen only once; the top ten take over 0.95%. Per germline, CDR1 MDHEN and CDR2 SYDVKM. The CDR3 spans 16 residues. V was pared by 2 bases and J by 4 bases, with 14 bases between. This clonotype was observed a handful of times. Its cognate antigen is unknown. The chain carries TRBV28 and TRBJ1-4; no definite D call. The sequence was obtained from an adult who was a healthcare worker with PCR-confirmed SARS-CoV-2 infection or an uninfected control (not recorded which). Sequencing was carried out using whole blood. The CDR3 nucleotides are TGTGCCAGCAGTTTAAGATCGGCCCTACTTAATGAAAAACTGTTTTTT. It encodes CASSLRSALLNEKLFF.